This entry lists 6 T cell receptor beta chains sequenced from one sample in a study of cytomegalovirus exposure and HLA in healthy donors. The study ran its PCR with 60 Vbeta and 13 Jbeta primers. The assay was immunoSEQ multiplex PCR, and TCRdb's table has in-frame clones only and misses some. The sample shows around 200,000 clones, roughly 85% of them seen only once. Sequenced sample: PBMCs. The receptors here all came from a woman in her thirties in good health and CMV-seropositive.

V is TRBV27 and J is TRBJ1-1; D is perhaps TRBD1 (5 bases). The CDR3 loop spans 13 amino acids. Germline V gene lookup returns CDR1 MNHEY and CDR2 SMNVEV (reference sequence). Deletions cut 5 bases from V and 3 bases from J, with 10 bases between. The CDR3 region is CASSADRYTEAFF. The DNA for the CDR3 is TGTGCCAGCAGTGCTGACAGATACACTGAAGCTTTCTTT.

This clone was counted a few times. The chain uses TRBV11-2 and TRBJ1-1, with 8 bases matching TRBD1. V gave up 4 bases and J gave up 4 bases; unmatched junction bases: 5. This CDR3 is built from 14 residues. Germline CDR1 SGHAT, CDR2 FQNNGV. The CDR3, as DNA: TGTGCCAGCAGCTCCCCAGGGGGCGGCACTGAAGCTTTCTTT. Its protein is CASSSPGGGTEAFF. The variable domain in full, completed from reference TRBV11-2 and TRBJ1-1, reads EAGVAQSPRYKIIEKRQSVAFWCNPISGHATLYWYQQILGQGPKLLIQFQNNGVVDDSQLPKDRFSAERLKGVDSTLKIQPAKLEDSAVYLCASSSPGGGTEAFFGQGTRLTVV.

V is TRBV27 and J is TRBJ2-7; D uncertain. The CDR3 has 16 amino acids. Germline V gene lookup returns CDR1 MNHEY and CDR2 SMNVEV (reference sequence). Trimming removed 1 base from V and 0 bases from J, with 13 bases in between. Here the CDR3 reads CASSLYPESASYEQYF. The CDR3 DNA is TGTGCCAGCAGTTTATACCCGGAAAGCGCCTCCTACGAGCAGTACTTC.

CDR3 DNA sequence: TGTGCCAGCAGCTTAATTTATGAAGCTTTCTTT. It translates to CASSLIYEAFF. The chain links TRBV7-9 to TRBJ1-1; D remains unclear. The CDR3 extends over 11 amino acids. CDR1 is SEHNR, CDR2 FQNEAQ, per germline (reference sequence). V was trimmed by 2 bases and J by 7 bases, leaving 5 bases between them.

The V call is TRBV6-1, the J call TRBJ1-1; no definite D call. The CDR3 loop spans 14 amino acids. Germline loops: CDR1 MNHNS, CDR2 SASEGT. Trimming cost V 2 bases and J 11 bases, with 18 bases left between them. DNA for the CDR3: TGTGCCAGCAGTGAATGGAGAGGGCCCTTAAAGGCTTTCTTT. Translation gives CASSEWRGPLKAFF.

The chain recombines TRBV4-2 with TRBJ1-1; 8 bases map to TRBD1. The CDR3 consists of 15 residues. CDR1 is LGHNA and CDR2 is YNFKEQ in the germline V gene. Trimming removed 3 bases from V and 4 bases from J; junction bases left unmatched: 7. The CDR3 loop is CASSQFDRGGTEAFF. The CDR3 DNA sequence: TGTGCCAGCAGCCAGTTTGACAGGGGAGGCACTGAAGCTTTCTTT.